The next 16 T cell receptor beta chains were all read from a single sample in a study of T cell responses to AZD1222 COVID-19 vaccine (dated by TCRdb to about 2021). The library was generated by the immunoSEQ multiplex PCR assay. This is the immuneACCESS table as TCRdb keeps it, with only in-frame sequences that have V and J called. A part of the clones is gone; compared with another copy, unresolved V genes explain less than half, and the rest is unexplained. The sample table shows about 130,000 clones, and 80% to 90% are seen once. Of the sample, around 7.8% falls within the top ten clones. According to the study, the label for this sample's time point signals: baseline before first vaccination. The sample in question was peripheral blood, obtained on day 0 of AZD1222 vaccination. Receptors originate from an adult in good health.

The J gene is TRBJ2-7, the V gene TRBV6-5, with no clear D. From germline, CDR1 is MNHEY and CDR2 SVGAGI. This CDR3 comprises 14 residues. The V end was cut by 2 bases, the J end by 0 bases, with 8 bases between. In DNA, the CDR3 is TGTGCCAGCAGTTACGACCAGGTCTCCTACGAGCAGTACTTC. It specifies CASSYDQVSYEQYF.

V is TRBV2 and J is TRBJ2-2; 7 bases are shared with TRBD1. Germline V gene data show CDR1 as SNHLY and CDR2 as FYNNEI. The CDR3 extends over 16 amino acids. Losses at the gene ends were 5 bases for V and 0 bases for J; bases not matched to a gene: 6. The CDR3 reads CASSNPGQSNTGELFF. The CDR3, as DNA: TGTGCCAGCAGTAATCCGGGACAGTCGAACACCGGGGAGCTGTTTTTT.

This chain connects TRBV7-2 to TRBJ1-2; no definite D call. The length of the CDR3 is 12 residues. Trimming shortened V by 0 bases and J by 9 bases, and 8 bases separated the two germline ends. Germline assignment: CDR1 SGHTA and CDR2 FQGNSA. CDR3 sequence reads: CASSLAVGSYTF. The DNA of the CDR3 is TGTGCCAGCAGCTTAGCGGTGGGGAGCTACACCTTC. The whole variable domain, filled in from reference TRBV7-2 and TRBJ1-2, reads GAGVSQSPSNKVTEKGKDVELRCDPISGHTALYWYRQSLGQGLEFLIYFQGNSAPDKSGLPSDRFSAERTGGSVSTLTIQRTQQEDSAVYLCASSLAVGSYTFGSGTRLTVV.

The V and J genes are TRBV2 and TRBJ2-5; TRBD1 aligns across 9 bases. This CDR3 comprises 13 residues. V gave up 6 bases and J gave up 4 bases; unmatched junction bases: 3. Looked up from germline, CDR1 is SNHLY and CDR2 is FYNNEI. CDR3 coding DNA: TGTGCCAGCAGGGACAGGGGAGGAGAGACCCAGTACTTC. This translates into CASRDRGGETQYF. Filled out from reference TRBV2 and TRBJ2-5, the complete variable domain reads EPEVTQTPSHQVTQMGQEVILRCVPISNHLYFYWYRQILGQKVEFLVSFYNNEISEKSEIFDDQFSVERPDGSNFTLKIRSTKLEDSAMYFCASRDRGGETQYFGPGTRLLVL.

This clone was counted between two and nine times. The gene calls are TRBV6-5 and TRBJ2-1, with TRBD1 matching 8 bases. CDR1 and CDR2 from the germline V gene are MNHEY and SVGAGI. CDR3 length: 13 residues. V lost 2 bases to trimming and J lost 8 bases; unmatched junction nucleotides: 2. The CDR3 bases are TGTGCCAGCAGTTACGACAGGGGATATGAGCAGTTCTTC. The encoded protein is CASSYDRGYEQFF.

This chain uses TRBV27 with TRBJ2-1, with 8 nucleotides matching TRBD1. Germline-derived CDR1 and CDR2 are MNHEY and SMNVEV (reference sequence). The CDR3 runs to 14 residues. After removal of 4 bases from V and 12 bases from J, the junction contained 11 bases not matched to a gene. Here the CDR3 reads CASSSGTGVNLQFF. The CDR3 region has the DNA TGTGCCAGCAGTTCCGGGACAGGCGTGAATTTGCAGTTCTTC.

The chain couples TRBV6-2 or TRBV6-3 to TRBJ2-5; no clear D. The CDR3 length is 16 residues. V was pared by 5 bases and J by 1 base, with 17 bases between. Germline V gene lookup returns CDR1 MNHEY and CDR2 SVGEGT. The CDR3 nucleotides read TGTGCCAGCAGTCCCCTTGACTTGACCCTCCAAGAGACCCAGTACTTC. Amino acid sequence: CASSPLDLTLQETQYF.

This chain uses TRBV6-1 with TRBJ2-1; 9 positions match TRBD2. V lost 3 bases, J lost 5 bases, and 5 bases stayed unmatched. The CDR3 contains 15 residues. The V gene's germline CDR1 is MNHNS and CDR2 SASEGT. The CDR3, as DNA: TGTGCCAGCAGTGATCCGGGACTAGCCCACAATGAGCAGTTCTTC. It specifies CASSDPGLAHNEQFF.

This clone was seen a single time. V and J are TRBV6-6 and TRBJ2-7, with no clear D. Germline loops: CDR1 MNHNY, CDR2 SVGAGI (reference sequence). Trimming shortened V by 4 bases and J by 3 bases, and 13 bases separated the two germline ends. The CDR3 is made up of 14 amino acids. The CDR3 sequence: CASSFLQPDYEQYF. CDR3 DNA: TGTGCCAGCAGTTTTTTGCAGCCTGACTACGAGCAGTACTTC.

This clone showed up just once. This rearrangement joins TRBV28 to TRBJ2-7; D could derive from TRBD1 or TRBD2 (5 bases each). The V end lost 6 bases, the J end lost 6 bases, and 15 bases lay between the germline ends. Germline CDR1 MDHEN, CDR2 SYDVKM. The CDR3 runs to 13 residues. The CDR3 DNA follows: TGTGCCAGCAGGAAACCAGGGACCCGCGAGCAGTACTTC. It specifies CASRKPGTREQYF.

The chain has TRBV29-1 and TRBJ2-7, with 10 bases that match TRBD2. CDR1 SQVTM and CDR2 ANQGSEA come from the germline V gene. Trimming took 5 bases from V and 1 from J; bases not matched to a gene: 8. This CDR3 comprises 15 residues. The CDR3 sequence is CSVTFTSGISYEQYF. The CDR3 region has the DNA TGCAGCGTTACCTTTACTAGCGGGATTTCCTACGAGCAGTACTTC.

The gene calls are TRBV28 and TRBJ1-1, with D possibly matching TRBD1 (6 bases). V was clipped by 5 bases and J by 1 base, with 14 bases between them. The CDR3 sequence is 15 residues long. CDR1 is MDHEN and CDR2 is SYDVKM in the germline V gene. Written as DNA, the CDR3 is TGTGCCAGCAGTACACCGGGACACCAGAACACTGAAGCTTTCTTT. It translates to CASSTPGHQNTEAFF.

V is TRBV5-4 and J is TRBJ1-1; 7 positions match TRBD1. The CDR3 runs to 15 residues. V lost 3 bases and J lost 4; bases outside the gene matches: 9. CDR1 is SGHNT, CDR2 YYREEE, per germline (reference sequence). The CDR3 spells CASSSEQGSGTEAFF. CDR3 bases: TGTGCCAGCAGCTCCGAACAGGGGTCGGGCACTGAAGCTTTCTTT.

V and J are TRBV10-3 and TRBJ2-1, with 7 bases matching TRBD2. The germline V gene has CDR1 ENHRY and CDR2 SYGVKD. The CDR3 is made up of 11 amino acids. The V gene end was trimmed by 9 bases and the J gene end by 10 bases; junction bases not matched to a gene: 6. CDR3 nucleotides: TGTGCCATTTACGGAGCGGGAGAGCAGTTCTTC. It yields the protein CAIYGAGEQFF.

The CDR3 reads CATQHDYGSGRYGYTF. CDR3 nucleotide sequence: TGTGCCACCCAGCATGATTACGGCTCAGGTCGCTATGGCTACACCTTC. The chain joins TRBV15 to TRBJ1-2; D remains unclear. Germline assignment: CDR1 LNHNV and CDR2 YYDKDF (reference sequence). Trimming stripped 8 bases from V and 4 bases from J, with 23 bases between. There are 16 residues in the CDR3.

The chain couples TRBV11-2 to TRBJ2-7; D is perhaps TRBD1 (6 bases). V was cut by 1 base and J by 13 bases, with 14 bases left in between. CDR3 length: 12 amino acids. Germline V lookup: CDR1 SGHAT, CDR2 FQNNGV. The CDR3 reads CASSLATGNHYF. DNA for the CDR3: TGTGCCAGCAGCTTAGCGACAGGCAACCACTACTTC.